A single sample gave rise to the 2 T cell receptor beta chains below, sequenced in a study of glioma-infiltrating T cells. TCR alpha and beta CDR3 regions were amplified from RNA using iRepertoire nested multiplex PCR. TCRdb re-derived calls from the multiplex PCR reads in MiXCR, one entry per CDR3 protein. This sample has about 200,000 distinct CDR3 sequences, with more than 25% found just once. The sequencing input was glioma tissue, nonneoplastic brain tissue, or PBMCs (not recorded which). The receptors were gathered from a human donor with low-grade glioma or glioblastoma, undergoing nonglioma brain surgery, or in good health (not recorded which).

Remarks on this clonotype: The junction departs from germline at one end; a sequencing error may be responsible. V and J are TRBV27 and TRBJ2-3; D uncertain. TRBJ1-5 matches the DNA end more closely, so the J call is doubtful. Germline V gene lookup returns CDR1 MNHEY and CDR2 SMNVEV (reference sequence). The CDR3 covers 12 residues. CDR3 in DNA: TGTGCCGGCAGGCGCTTTACAGATACGCAGCATTTT. Protein product: CAGRRFTDTQHF.

This clonotype was seen ten or more times. V usage is TRBV15 and J usage is TRBJ2-7; the D is unclear. Germline V gene lookup returns CDR1 LNHNV and CDR2 YYDKDF (reference sequence). CDR3 length: 16 amino acids. Deletions cut 0 bases from V and 2 bases from J, with 14 bases between. The CDR3 reads CATSRDVGHPAYEQYF. The CDR3, as DNA: TGTGCCACCAGCAGAGATGTAGGGCACCCCGCCTACGAGCAGTACTTC.